Listed below are T cell receptor beta chains from one sample, sequenced in a study of CD8 T cells in ankylosing spondylitis. TCRdb reanalysed the 5' RACE reads using MiXCR and keeps one entry per CDR3 protein. The data hold 250,000 to 400,000 distinct CDR3 sequences, with 9.5% to 13% observed a single time. Specimen: blood, either unsorted or a sorted T cell fraction (not recorded which). All receptors come from a female donor with ankylosing spondylitis or in good health (not recorded which). Each CDR3 is given with its conserved first and last residue. Each record gives: J gene, V gene, CDR3 protein.

j_gene: TRBJ1-1; v_gene: TRBV10-2; CDR3aa: CASREMQGLGTEAFF
j_gene: TRBJ2-1; v_gene: TRBV5-1; CDR3aa: CASSLEASSYNEQFF
j_gene: TRBJ1-5; v_gene: TRBV7-2; CDR3aa: CASSSLGRLNQPQHF
j_gene: TRBJ2-1; v_gene: TRBV5-5; CDR3aa: CASSTTAYNEQFF
j_gene: TRBJ2-1; v_gene: TRBV20-1; CDR3aa: CSAKLAGLDNEQFF
j_gene: TRBJ2-7; v_gene: TRBV3-1; CDR3aa: CASSHSGVNEQYF
j_gene: TRBJ1-1; v_gene: TRBV12-3/TRBV12-4; CDR3aa: CASSLQGASEAFF
j_gene: TRBJ2-2; v_gene: TRBV20-1; CDR3aa: CSMGQNTGELFF
j_gene: TRBJ2-3; v_gene: TRBV11-2; CDR3aa: CASSSQGRALWINTDTQYF
j_gene: TRBJ2-3; v_gene: TRBV10-3; CDR3aa: CAISERRGTSGTDTQYF
j_gene: TRBJ2-7; v_gene: TRBV5-1; CDR3aa: CASSSEVEQYF
j_gene: TRBJ2-5; v_gene: TRBV20-1; CDR3aa: CSPPVVGGGKETQYF
j_gene: TRBJ2-2; v_gene: TRBV20-1; CDR3aa: CSATGRVSGELFF
j_gene: TRBJ1-1; v_gene: TRBV6-1; CDR3aa: CADGTGENTEAFF
j_gene: TRBJ1-4; v_gene: TRBV27; CDR3aa: CASSLSGVPNEKLFF
j_gene: TRBJ1-1; v_gene: TRBV18; CDR3aa: CASSPLERGTEAFF
j_gene: TRBJ1-1; v_gene: TRBV5-1; CDR3aa: CASSRTKTGGTEAFF
j_gene: TRBJ1-6; v_gene: TRBV5-1; CDR3aa: CASRPEWTGTGSPLHF
j_gene: TRBJ2-7; v_gene: TRBV6-1; CDR3aa: CASSQSGREYEQYF
j_gene: TRBJ2-7; v_gene: TRBV29-1; CDR3aa: CSVEGLAGVSPSRQYF
j_gene: TRBJ2-4; v_gene: TRBV28; CDR3aa: CASIDNSKNIQYF
j_gene: TRBJ2-7; v_gene: TRBV20-1; CDR3aa: CSALPRDRDYEQYF